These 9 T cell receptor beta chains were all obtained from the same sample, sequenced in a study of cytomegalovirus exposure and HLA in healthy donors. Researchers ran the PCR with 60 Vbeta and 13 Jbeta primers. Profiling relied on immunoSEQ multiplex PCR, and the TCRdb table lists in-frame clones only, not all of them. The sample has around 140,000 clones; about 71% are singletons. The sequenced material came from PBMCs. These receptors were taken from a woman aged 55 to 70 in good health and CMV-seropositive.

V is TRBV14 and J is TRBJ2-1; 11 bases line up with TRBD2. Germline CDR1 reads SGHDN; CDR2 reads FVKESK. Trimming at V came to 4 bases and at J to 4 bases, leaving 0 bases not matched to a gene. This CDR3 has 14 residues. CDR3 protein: CASSRTSGYNEQFF. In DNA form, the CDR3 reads TGTGCCAGCAGCCGGACTAGCGGGTACAATGAGCAGTTCTTC.

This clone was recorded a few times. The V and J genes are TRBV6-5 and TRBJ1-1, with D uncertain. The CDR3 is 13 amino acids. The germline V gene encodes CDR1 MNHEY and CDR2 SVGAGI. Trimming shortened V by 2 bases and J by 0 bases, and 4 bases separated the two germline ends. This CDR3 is CASSYSLNTEAFF. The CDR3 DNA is TGTGCCAGCAGTTACAGCCTGAACACTGAAGCTTTCTTT.

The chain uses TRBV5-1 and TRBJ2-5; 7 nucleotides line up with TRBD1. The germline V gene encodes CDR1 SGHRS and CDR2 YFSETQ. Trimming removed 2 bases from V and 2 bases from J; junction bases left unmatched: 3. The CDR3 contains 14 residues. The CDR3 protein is CASSFPGQQETQYF. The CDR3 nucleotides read TGCGCCAGCAGCTTTCCGGGACAGCAAGAGACCCAGTACTTC. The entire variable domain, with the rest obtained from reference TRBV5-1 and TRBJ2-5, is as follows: KAGVTQTPRYLIKTRGQQVTLSCSPISGHRSVSWYQQTPGQGLQFLFEYFSETQRNKGNFPGRFSGRQFSNSRSEMNVSTLELGDSALYLCASSFPGQQETQYFGPGTRLLVL.

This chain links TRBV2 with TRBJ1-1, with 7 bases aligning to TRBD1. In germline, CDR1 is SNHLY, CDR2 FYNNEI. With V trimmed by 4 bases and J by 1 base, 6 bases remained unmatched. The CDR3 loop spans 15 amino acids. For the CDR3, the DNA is TGTGCCAGCAGTGTCCGGGGACAGTCGAACACTGAAGCTTTCTTT. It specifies CASSVRGQSNTEAFF.

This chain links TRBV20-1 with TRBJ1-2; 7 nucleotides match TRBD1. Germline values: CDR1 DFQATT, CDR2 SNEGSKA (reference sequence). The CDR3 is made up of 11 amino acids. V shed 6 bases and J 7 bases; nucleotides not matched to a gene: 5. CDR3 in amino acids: CSARTGAGYTF. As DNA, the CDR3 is TGCAGTGCCCGTACAGGGGCTGGCTACACCTTC.

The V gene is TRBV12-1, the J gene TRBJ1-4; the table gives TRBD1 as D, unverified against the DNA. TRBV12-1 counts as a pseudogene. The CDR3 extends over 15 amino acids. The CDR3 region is CASSFVRQRNEKLFF. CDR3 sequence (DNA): TGTGCCAGCAGCTTTGTCAGACAGAGGAATGAAAAACTGTTTTTT.

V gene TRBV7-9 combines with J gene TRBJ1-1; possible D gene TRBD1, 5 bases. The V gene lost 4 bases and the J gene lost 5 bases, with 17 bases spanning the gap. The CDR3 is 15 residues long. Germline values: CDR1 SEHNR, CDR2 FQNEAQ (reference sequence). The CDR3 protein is CASSSQGFGGTEAFF. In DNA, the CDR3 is TGTGCCAGCAGCTCTCAAGGGTTCGGGGGGACTGAAGCTTTCTTT.

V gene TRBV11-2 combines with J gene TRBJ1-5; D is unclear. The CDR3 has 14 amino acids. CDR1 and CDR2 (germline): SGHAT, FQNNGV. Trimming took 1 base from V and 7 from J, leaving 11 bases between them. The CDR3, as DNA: TGTGCCAGCAGCTTAGCCGGGTCGGGGCAGCCCCAGCATTTT. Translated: CASSLAGSGQPQHF.

CDR3: CASSPKDRAGTEAFF. The CDR3 region has the DNA TGCGCCAGCAGCCCCAAGGACAGGGCAGGCACTGAAGCTTTCTTT. The chain joins TRBV5-1 to TRBJ1-1; 8 nucleotides match TRBD1. Per germline, CDR1 SGHRS and CDR2 YFSETQ. The V gene end was trimmed by 4 bases and the J gene end by 4 bases; junction bases not matched to a gene: 9. The CDR3 loop spans 15 amino acids.